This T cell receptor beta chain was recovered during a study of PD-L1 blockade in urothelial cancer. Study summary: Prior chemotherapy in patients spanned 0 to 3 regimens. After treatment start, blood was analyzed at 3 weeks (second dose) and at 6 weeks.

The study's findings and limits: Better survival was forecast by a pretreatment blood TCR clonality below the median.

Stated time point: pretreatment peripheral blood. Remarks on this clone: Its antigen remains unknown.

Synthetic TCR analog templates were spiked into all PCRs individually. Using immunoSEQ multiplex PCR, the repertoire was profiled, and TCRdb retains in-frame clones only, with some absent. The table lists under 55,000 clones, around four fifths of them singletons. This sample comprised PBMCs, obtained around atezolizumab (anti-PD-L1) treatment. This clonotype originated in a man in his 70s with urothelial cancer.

The chain's CDR3 is CASSLASGGNEQFF. CDR3 bases: TGTGCCAGCAGCTTAGCGTCGGGGGGGAATGAGCAGTTCTTC. The J gene is TRBJ2-1, the V gene TRBV7-9, with 8 bases matching TRBD2. The CDR3 consists of 14 residues. Germline trimming cut 0 bases from V and 7 bases from J; bases unmatched to any gene: 2. Germline CDR1 is SEHNR and CDR2 is FQNEAQ (reference sequence).